Shown below are 22 T cell receptor beta chains from a single sample sequenced in a study of T cell therapy after organ transplantation. Which antigens these TCRs recognize remains unknown. Time point defined: 4-8 weeks after completion of therapy. Data came from immunoSEQ multiplex PCR; TCRdb stores just in-frame clones and leaves some out. The sample consists of about 6,000 clones, just under 75% of them appearing once. Sequencing used CD8+ T cells from blood, obtained after autologous CMV-specific T cell therapy. The receptor source for this set is a human patient who had received a solid organ transplant and had CMV disease. A share of the T cells may be of graft donor origin.

The V gene is TRBV15, the J gene TRBJ2-3; TRBD2 aligns across 13 bases. The CDR3 consists of 20 residues. CDR1 is LNHNV, CDR2 YYDKDF, per germline (reference sequence). The J segment lost 2 bases and the V segment lost 5 bases, leaving 16 bases of the junction unmatched. CDR3 DNA sequence: TGTGCCACCAGCCCGGAGCTCCTGAGGACTAGCGGGAGTCCCACAGATACGCAGTATTTT. Residues: CATSPELLRTSGSPTDTQYF. Together with reference TRBV15 and TRBJ2-3, the CDR3 gives the full variable domain: DAMVIQNPRYQVTQFGKPVTLSCSQTLNHNVMYWYQQKSSQAPKLLFHYYDKDFNNEADTPDNFQSRRPNTSFCFLDIRSPGLGDTAMYLCATSPELLRTSGSPTDTQYFGPGTRLTVL.

This sequence joins TRBV6-5 and TRBJ1-6; D ambiguous. There are 16 residues in the CDR3. In germline, CDR1 is MNHEY, CDR2 SVGAGI. Trimming removed 2 bases at V and 0 bases at J, with 8 bases between. CDR3 region: CASSYSGSSYNSPLHF. CDR3 nucleotides: TGTGCCAGCAGTTACAGCGGGAGCTCCTATAATTCACCCCTCCACTTT.

The V call is TRBV14, the J call TRBJ2-1, with D perhaps TRBD1 or TRBD2 (5 bases each). V was pared by 4 bases and J by 5 bases, with 18 bases between. CDR1 and CDR2 from the germline V gene are SGHDN and FVKESK. This CDR3 is 16 amino acids long. For the CDR3, the DNA is TGTGCCAGCAGCCGCAAAAGGGGAGAAGGAAACAATGAGCAGTTCTTC. This translates into CASSRKRGEGNNEQFF.

This sequence joins TRBV5-4 and TRBJ1-1, with 7 bases fitting TRBD1. This CDR3 comprises 15 residues. V shed 3 bases, J shed 3 bases, and the junction held 8 bases outside the gene matches. Germline lookup yields CDR1 SGHNT and CDR2 YYREEE (reference sequence). The CDR3 sequence: CASSWGVTGDTEAFF. In DNA, the CDR3 is TGTGCCAGCAGCTGGGGGGTCACAGGGGACACTGAAGCTTTCTTT.

The J gene is TRBJ2-7, the V gene TRBV4-1; no definite D call. Trimming took off 3 bases at V and 5 bases at J, with 8 bases between the two ends. CDR3 length: 12 residues. The germline V gene encodes CDR1 MGHRA and CDR2 YSYEKL. CDR3 sequence: CASSHGNDEQYF. The CDR3 bases are TGCGCCAGCAGCCACGGTAACGACGAGCAGTACTTC.

This clone is categorized as medium-sized. The rearrangement uses TRBV19 and TRBJ1-2; D gene ambiguous. V was trimmed by 3 bases and J by 1 base, leaving 9 bases between them. CDR3 size: 14 residues. Germline V CDR1 and CDR2: LNHDA, SQIVND (reference sequence). CDR3 region: CASSIYEGNYGYTF. The DNA of the CDR3 is TGTGCCAGTAGTATCTACGAGGGTAACTATGGCTACACCTTC.

The rearrangement joins TRBV11-2 to TRBJ2-7; D unclear. CDR1 SGHAT and CDR2 FQNNGV come from the germline V gene. Trimming cost V 4 bases and J 5 bases, with 9 bases left between them. The CDR3 extends over 12 amino acids. CDR3 nucleotides: TGTGCCAGCAGCTCCTTGGGAAACGAGCAGTACTTC. Its translation: CASSSLGNEQYF.

This clone appeared a single time. The chain employs TRBV10-3 and TRBJ2-7; D is perhaps TRBD1 (6 bases). The CDR3 totals 14 residues. Trimming removed 6 bases at V and 1 base at J, with 13 bases between. Germline V gene sequence: CDR1 ENHRY, CDR2 SYGVKD. This chain's CDR3 is CAISPAGTSYEQYF. The CDR3 DNA is TGTGCCATCAGCCCCGCCGGGACATCCTACGAGCAGTACTTC.

The chain recombines TRBV4-2 with TRBJ2-7; 9 bases align to TRBD1. Germline V CDR1 and CDR2: LGHNA, YNFKEQ. The CDR3 spans 15 residues. Losses at the gene ends were 0 bases for V and 5 bases for J; bases not matched to a gene: 5. The CDR3 region is CASSQDDRGSDEQYF. The CDR3 nucleotides are TGTGCCAGCAGCCAAGACGACAGGGGGTCGGACGAGCAGTACTTC.

The chain is built from TRBV7-9 and TRBJ2-2; the D is unclear. Germline loops: CDR1 SEHNR, CDR2 FQNEAQ (reference sequence). V gave up 8 bases and J gave up 5 bases, with 9 bases separating them. The CDR3 runs to 12 residues. CDR3 bases: TGTGCCAGCTTGTTTTCAACCGGGGAGCTGTTTTTT. As protein: CASLFSTGELFF.

This chain links TRBV2 with TRBJ1-3; TRBD1 matches at 7 bases. Germline values: CDR1 SNHLY, CDR2 FYNNEI. The J segment lost 5 bases and the V segment lost 7 bases, leaving 8 bases of the junction unmatched. The CDR3 loop spans 14 amino acids. The CDR3 nucleotides are TGTGCCAGCATGCGGACAGGACTTAGAAACACCATATATTTT. This codes for CASMRTGLRNTIYF.

This chain links TRBV4-2 with TRBJ2-3, with 10 bases that match TRBD2. V lost 4 bases and J lost 4; bases outside the gene matches: 11. Germline V gene lookup returns CDR1 LGHNA and CDR2 YNFKEQ. The length of the CDR3 is 17 residues. The CDR3 loop reads CASSPRALAGVADTQYF. CDR3 nucleotides: TGTGCCAGCAGCCCCCGCGCGCTAGCGGGAGTCGCAGATACGCAGTATTTT.

The genes are TRBV29-1 and TRBJ2-2; 14 bases match TRBD2. From germline, CDR1 is SQVTM and CDR2 ANQGSEA. The CDR3 extends over 17 amino acids. The V and J ends lost 0 bases and 5 bases, in that order; junction bases with no gene match: 5. CDR3 DNA sequence: TGCAGCGTTGAAGAGGGACTAGCGGGAGTATCGACCGGGGAGCTGTTTTTT. It specifies CSVEEGLAGVSTGELFF.

The chain carries TRBV6-5 and TRBJ2-7; a possible D gene is TRBD1 (8 bases). This CDR3 spans 13 amino acids. Germline V gene data show CDR1 as MNHEY and CDR2 as SVGAGI. Trimming cost V 7 bases and J 5 bases, with 15 bases left between them. This CDR3 is CASTLQGGNEQYF. In DNA, the CDR3 is TGTGCCAGCACATTACAGGGGGGGAACGAGCAGTACTTC.

This chain links TRBV6-5 with TRBJ2-2; D is possibly TRBD2 (5 bases). The germline V and J ends were trimmed by 5 bases and 8 bases, with 12 bases remaining between them. The germline gives CDR1 MNHEY, CDR2 SVGAGI. This CDR3 is built from 13 residues. This chain's CDR3 is CASSQAWEGELFF. CDR3 bases: TGTGCCAGCAGTCAAGCGTGGGAGGGGGAGCTGTTTTTT.

This sequence joins TRBV28 and TRBJ1-5, with D unclear. The length of the CDR3 is 14 residues. Germline CDR1 is MDHEN and CDR2 is SYDVKM. The V end was cut by 0 bases, the J end by 7 bases, with 10 bases between. CDR3 DNA: TGTGCCAGCAGTTTATGGGATAATGGGCAGCCCCAGCATTTT. Protein product: CASSLWDNGQPQHF.

The chain joins TRBV7-7 to TRBJ2-5, with D uncertain. CDR1 SSHAT and CDR2 FNYEAQ come from the germline V gene (reference sequence). The CDR3 is made up of 15 amino acids. The V end was cut by 1 base, the J end by 1 base, with 10 bases between. The CDR3: CASSLGLDPQETQYF. Here the CDR3 DNA reads TGTGCCAGCAGCTTAGGGTTGGATCCCCAAGAGACCCAGTACTTC.

Judged by abundance, this clone is medium-sized. The rearrangement joins TRBV19 to TRBJ2-7; D could derive from TRBD1 or TRBD2 (5 bases each). V shed 3 bases and J shed 2 bases, with 17 bases lying between them. CDR1 LNHDA and CDR2 SQIVND come from the germline V gene (reference sequence). There are 16 residues in the CDR3. The chain's CDR3 is CASSIPQGDVPYEQYF. For the CDR3, the DNA is TGTGCCAGTAGTATCCCCCAGGGAGATGTACCCTACGAGCAGTACTTC.

As for this clone: The junction and the germline gene differ at one end; a read error may be behind it. This rearrangement joins TRBV5-5 to TRBJ2-7, with D possibly TRBD2 on 6 matching bases. Germline V lookup: CDR1 SGHKS, CDR2 YYEKEE (reference sequence). The CDR3 runs to 15 residues. The chain's CDR3 is CASSQEASEYYEQYF. CDR3 coding DNA: TGCGCCAGCAGCCAAGAGGCTAGCGAGTACTACGAGCAGTACTTC. Filled out from reference TRBV5-5 and TRBJ2-7, the complete variable domain reads DAGVTQSPTHLIKTRGQQVTLRCSPISGHKSVSWYQQVLGQGPQFIFQYYEKEERGRGNFPDRFSARQFPNYSSELNVNALLLGDSALYLCASSQEASEYYEQYFGPGTRLTVT.

The chain's CDR3 is CASSPGGSGSSYEQYF. In DNA, the CDR3 is TGTGCCAGCAGCCCCGGGGGTAGCGGGAGCTCCTACGAGCAGTACTTC. V usage is TRBV7-9 and J usage is TRBJ2-7; the match to TRBD2 covers 9 bases. The CDR3 totals 16 residues. Germline V gives CDR1 SEHNR, CDR2 FQNEAQ (reference sequence). The ends lost 5 bases at V and 0 bases at J; junction bases unmatched: 8. The variable domain in full, completed from reference TRBV7-9 and TRBJ2-7, reads DTGVSQNPRHKITKRGQNVTFRCDPISEHNRLYWYRQTLGQGPEFLTYFQNEAQLEKSRLLSDRFSAERPKGSFSTLEIQRTEQGDSAMYLCASSPGGSGSSYEQYFGPGTRLTVT.

This chain connects TRBV19 to TRBJ2-7, with D hard to call. Trimming took 1 base from V and 1 from J, leaving 11 bases between them. Germline loops: CDR1 LNHDA, CDR2 SQIVND (reference sequence). The CDR3 loop spans 15 amino acids. DNA for the CDR3: TGTGCCAGTAGTATAGGGAGAGGTACGTCCTACGAGCAGTACTTC. This gives the protein CASSIGRGTSYEQYF.

The chain combines TRBV28 with TRBJ2-7; D possibly uses TRBD1 or TRBD2 (5 bases each). V was pared by 5 bases and J by 7 bases, with 24 bases between. The CDR3 has 16 amino acids. The germline gives CDR1 MDHEN, CDR2 SYDVKM. CDR3 residues: CASSQSSGREHREQYF. The DNA for the CDR3 is TGTGCCAGCAGTCAAAGCTCGGGACGGGAACACCGGGAGCAGTACTTC.